These 21 T cell receptor beta chains were all obtained from the same sample, sequenced in a study of beta chain features in type 1 diabetes. The entirety of the isolated RNA underwent reverse transcription, so expressed TCRB transcripts were sequenced. Sequencing used immunoSEQ multiplex PCR; TCRdb keeps in-frame clones, though not all of them. The sample yields around 450,000 clones, 10% to 12% seen once. The sequencing sample was made of naive CD4+ T cells from blood. The receptor set was obtained from a woman aged 18-29 years in good health.

This clone was found a few times. The chain employs TRBV7-2 and TRBJ2-1, with D possibly TRBD1 on 5 matching bases. The CDR3 spans 13 residues. V dropped 5 bases and J dropped 12 bases, with 17 bases sitting between them. Germline V lookup: CDR1 SGHTA, CDR2 FQGNSA. CDR3 in amino acids: CASSTDNGFWQFF. CDR3 nucleotides: TGTGCCAGCAGCACGGACAACGGCTTCTGGCAGTTCTTC.

This clone came up a few times. The V and J genes are TRBV4-2 and TRBJ2-4, with 8 bases aligning to TRBD1. The germline V gene encodes CDR1 LGHNA and CDR2 YNFKEQ. The length of the CDR3 is 16 residues. Trimming cost V 0 bases and J 8 bases; bases outside gene matches: 9. As DNA, the CDR3 is TGTGCCAGCAGCCAAGATGGCCAGGGGGCGCGGGACATTCAGTACTTC. It codes for CASSQDGQGARDIQYF.

Worth noting for this clone: A read error may be the cause here, since a much bigger clone is one base away. The V gene is TRBV30, the J gene TRBJ2-5, with 10 bases identical to TRBD2. The ends lost 3 bases at V and 1 base at J; junction bases unmatched: 11. CDR3 length equals 17 residues. Germline-derived CDR1 and CDR2 are GTSNPN and SVGIG (reference sequence). In nucleotides, the CDR3 is TGTGCCTGGAGGGTAAAGAGGACTAGCGGATCCCAAGAGACCCAGTACTTC. Protein product: CAWRVKRTSGSQETQYF.

In its sample, this clone was seen a few times. Other DNA sequences in the sample encode the same CDR3. CDR3 sequence: CASSPGQQETQYF. The CDR3, as DNA: TGTGCCAGCAGCCCCGGACAGCAAGAGACCCAGTACTTC. The chain carries TRBV7-3 and TRBJ2-5; a possible D gene is TRBD1 (6 bases). The V end lost 5 bases, the J end lost 2 bases, and 9 bases lay between the germline ends. The CDR3 consists of 13 residues. Germline V gene sequence: CDR1 SGHTA, CDR2 FQGTGA.

This clone was found a few times. The V gene is TRBV7-2, the J gene TRBJ2-5; 11 bases match TRBD2. Per the germline V gene, CDR1 is SGHTA and CDR2 is FQGNSA. CDR3 length equals 15 residues. Unmatched junction bases numbered 4, after V lost 3 bases and J lost 4 bases. The CDR3 DNA follows: TGTGCCAGCAGCTTCGGACTAGCGGGTCGAGAGACCCAGTACTTC. Its protein is CASSFGLAGRETQYF. The full variable domain, in which reference TRBV7-2 and TRBJ2-5 provide the parts outside the CDR3, is GAGVSQSPSNKVTEKGKDVELRCDPISGHTALYWYRQSLGQGLEFLIYFQGNSAPDKSGLPSDRFSAERTGGSVSTLTIQRTQQEDSAVYLCASSFGLAGRETQYFGPGTRLLVL.

V is TRBV20-1 and J is TRBJ2-7; no clear D gene. With 6 bases removed from V and 5 bases from J, the gap between germline ends came to 11 bases. This CDR3 spans 11 amino acids. Germline loops: CDR1 DFQATT, CDR2 SNEGSKA (reference sequence). The CDR3, as DNA: TGCAGTGCCAACCATCGCAACGAGCAGTACTTC. This translates into CSANHRNEQYF.

This clone was observed a handful of times. The chain combines TRBV10-3 with TRBJ1-2; possible D gene TRBD1, 6 bases. Germline CDR1 and CDR2: ENHRY and SYGVKD. This CDR3 has 15 amino acids. The V gene lost 0 bases and the J gene lost 0 bases, with 8 bases spanning the gap. As DNA, the CDR3 is TGTGCCATCAGTGAGTCGTCAGGGGCTAACTATGGCTACACCTTC. It specifies CAISESSGANYGYTF.

The CDR3 coding sequence is TGCGCCAGCAGCCGAGACAGGGGGCGCGAAGCTTTCTTT. Protein sequence: CASSRDRGREAFF. V and J are TRBV4-1 and TRBJ1-1, with TRBD1 identical over 10 bases. V was pared by 4 bases and J by 8 bases, with 4 bases of the junction left unmatched. Germline V lookup: CDR1 MGHRA, CDR2 YSYEKL. This CDR3 region has 13 residues.

The chain combines TRBV27 with TRBJ2-6, with D unresolved. The length of the CDR3 is 13 residues. V lost 5 bases and J 2 bases, leaving 4 bases between the germline ends. CDR1 MNHEY and CDR2 SMNVEV come from the germline V gene (reference sequence). The CDR3, as DNA: TGTGCCAGCAGTCGTCCTGGGGCCAACGTCCTGACTTTC. It is translated as CASSRPGANVLTF.

The chain joins TRBV2 to TRBJ2-1; D remains unclear. This CDR3 is built from 16 residues. V was clipped by 0 bases and J by 1 base, with 10 bases between them. CDR1 SNHLY and CDR2 FYNNEI come from the germline V gene. The CDR3, as DNA: TGTGCCAGCAGTGAAGCGAAAAGCTTATCCTACAATGAGCAGTTCTTC. This encodes CASSEAKSLSYNEQFF.

V is TRBV2 and J is TRBJ2-4; 8 positions match TRBD2. Germline values: CDR1 SNHLY, CDR2 FYNNEI. Trimming at V came to 4 bases and at J to 7 bases, leaving 9 bases not matched to a gene. The CDR3 contains 15 residues. CDR3 protein: CASSARLALGNIQYF. Written as DNA, the CDR3 is TGTGCCAGCAGTGCCCGACTAGCGCTCGGGAACATTCAGTACTTC.

In this sample, this clone turned up a few times. The chain recombines TRBV29-1 with TRBJ2-2; D is unclear. V lost 4 bases and J 4 bases, leaving 16 bases between the germline ends. The CDR3 sequence is 15 residues long. Per germline, CDR1 SQVTM and CDR2 ANQGSEA. The CDR3 bases are TGCAGCGTTGTTTACAGACACCGTGGCACCGGGGAGCTGTTTTTT. Its protein is CSVVYRHRGTGELFF.

There are a few counts of this clone. The rearrangement uses TRBV30 and TRBJ2-5; D unresolved. Matching the DNA end better, TRBJ2-7 makes the J call doubtful. Germline values: CDR1 GTSNPN, CDR2 SVGIG (reference sequence). This CDR3 is built from 12 residues. The chain's CDR3 is CAWSKRTHEQYF. The CDR3 DNA reads TGTGCCTGGAGTAAACGGACCCACGAGCAGTACTTC.

In its sample, this clone was seen a few times. The chain couples TRBV4-1 to TRBJ2-3; tentatively, D is TRBD2 (6 bases). The CDR3 is 14 amino acids. V was shortened by 1 base and J by 6 bases, with 11 bases between the two germline ends. CDR1 is MGHRA, CDR2 YSYEKL, per germline. CDR3 amino acids: CASSQVLAPDTQYF. CDR3 nucleotides: TGCGCCAGCAGCCAAGTACTAGCCCCGGATACGCAGTATTTT.

V and J are TRBV7-8 and TRBJ2-3; no clear D. Germline values: CDR1 SGHVS, CDR2 FQNEAQ. With 3 bases removed from V and 0 bases from J, the gap between germline ends came to 10 bases. The CDR3 has 15 residues. The CDR3 here is CASSLWLTSTDTQYF. DNA of the CDR3: TGTGCCAGCAGCTTGTGGCTTACTAGCACAGATACGCAGTATTTT.

V is TRBV9 and J is TRBJ1-1, with a tentative D call TRBD1 (5 bases). This CDR3 spans 14 amino acids. Germline lookup yields CDR1 SGDLS and CDR2 YYNGEE. The V and J ends lost 3 bases and 3 bases respectively, with 12 bases between them. The CDR3 region has the DNA TGTGCCAGCAGCGCCCGGGCGGGGGACACTGAAGCTTTCTTT. It translates to CASSARAGDTEAFF.

This clone came up a few times. The V call is TRBV7-2, the J call TRBJ1-1; D call uncertain. Trimming stripped 4 bases from V and 7 bases from J, with 10 bases between. The V gene's germline CDR1 is SGHTA and CDR2 FQGNSA. CDR3 length equals 12 residues. CDR3 protein: CASSWYGIEAFF. The CDR3 coding sequence is TGTGCCAGCAGCTGGTATGGCATTGAAGCTTTCTTT.

This clone has a handful of counts. The chain recombines TRBV9 with TRBJ2-3, with 8 bases aligning to TRBD1. V trimming: 4 bases; J trimming: 4 bases; junction bases outside the gene matches: 5. This CDR3 is built from 14 residues. Germline CDR1 is SGDLS and CDR2 is YYNGEE. CDR3 coding DNA: TGTGCCAGCAGCATCAGGGGGCAGCCAGATACGCAGTATTTT. Amino acid sequence: CASSIRGQPDTQYF. Using reference TRBV9 and TRBJ2-3 for the parts outside the CDR3, the full variable domain is DSGVTQTPKHLITATGQRVTLRCSPRSGDLSVYWYQQSLDQGLQFLIQYYNGEERAKGNILERFSAQQFPDLHSELNLSSLELGDSALYFCASSIRGQPDTQYFGPGTRLTVL.

The chain couples TRBV18 to TRBJ1-2; possibly TRBD1 for D (5 bases). V lost 0 bases and J 7 bases, leaving 15 bases between the germline ends. Germline V CDR1 and CDR2: KGHSH, LQKENI. The CDR3 runs to 15 residues. CDR3 residues: CASSPPEGYVLGYTF. DNA for the CDR3: TGTGCCAGCTCACCACCGGAGGGGTACGTGCTTGGCTACACCTTC.

This sequence joins TRBV29-1 and TRBJ2-1; D gene ambiguous. Germline CDR1 and CDR2: SQVTM and ANQGSEA. V gave up 8 bases and J gave up 1 base, with 12 bases separating them. The CDR3 contains 13 residues. Here the CDR3 DNA reads TGCAGCACACGGCCTAGTTCCTACAATGAGCAGTTCTTC. This translates into CSTRPSSYNEQFF.

Details on this clone: One end of the junction fails to match germline, which may point to a read error. The gene calls are TRBV6-4 and TRBJ2-7; 10 positions agree with TRBD2. The CDR3 spans 14 residues. Germline assignment: CDR1 MRHNA and CDR2 SNTAGT. CDR3 residues: CASKMGTASGSLHF. The CDR3 DNA is TGTGCCAGCAAGATGGGGACGGCTAGCGGGAGTTTGCACTTC.